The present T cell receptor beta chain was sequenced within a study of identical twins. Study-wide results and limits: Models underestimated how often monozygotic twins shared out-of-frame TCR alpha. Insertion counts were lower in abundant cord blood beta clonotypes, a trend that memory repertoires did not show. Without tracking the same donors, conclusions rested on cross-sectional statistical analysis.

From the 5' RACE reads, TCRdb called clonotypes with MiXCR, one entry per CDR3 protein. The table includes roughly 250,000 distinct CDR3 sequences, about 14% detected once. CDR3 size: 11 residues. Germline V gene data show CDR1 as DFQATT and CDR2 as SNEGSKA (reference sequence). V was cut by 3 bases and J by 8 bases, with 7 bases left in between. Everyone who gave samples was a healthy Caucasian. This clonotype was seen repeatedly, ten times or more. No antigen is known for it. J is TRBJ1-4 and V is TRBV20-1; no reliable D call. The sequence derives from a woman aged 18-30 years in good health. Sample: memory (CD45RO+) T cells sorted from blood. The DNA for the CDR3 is TGCAGTGCTAGCAGAGGGGAAAAACTGTTTTTT. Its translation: CSASRGEKLFF.